This T cell receptor (beta chain) was profiled in a study of blood T cell repertoires in COVID-19. The wider study: The study drew acute and convalescent COVID-19 samples from the United States, Italy and Spain. PBMCs, B-cell-depleted T cells, or T cells were the source of the cDNA or gDNA that made up the material.

Looked up from germline, CDR1 is SGHRS and CDR2 is YFSETQ. The V end lost 2 bases, the J end lost 1 base, and 7 bases lay between the germline ends. CDR3 size: 14 residues. Source study methods: Amplification with reference gene primers provided the estimates of nucleated cell counts. Clones were read by immunoSEQ multiplex PCR, and TCRdb kept only the in-frame ones, dropping some. V, J and clone size were drawn from that table, and D and trimming were deduced from the DNA. The table lists more than 150,000 clones, 75% to 90% of them singletons. The chain is built from TRBV5-1 and TRBJ2-4; no definite D call. This receptor was obtained from a woman in her 70s with acute or convalescent COVID-19. Source material: peripheral blood. The CDR3: CASSFDGAKNIQYF. DNA for the CDR3: TGCGCCAGCAGCTTCGACGGGGCCAAAAACATTCAGTACTTC.